The 9 T cell receptor beta chains presented below share a single source sample, sequenced in a study of blood T cell repertoires in COVID-19. Some clones are missing from TCRdb's copy, which holds only in-frame ones; the method was immunoSEQ multiplex PCR. The sample includes about 79,000 clones, roughly 90% of them seen just once. The specimen sequenced was peripheral blood. These receptors were taken from a man in his 70s with active or convalescent COVID-19.

This clone showed up just once. This chain connects TRBV2 to TRBJ1-1, with D tentatively TRBD1 (5 bases). This CDR3 has 12 amino acids. CDR1 and CDR2 (germline): SNHLY, FYNNEI. The CDR3 DNA reads as TGTGCTGGAGACCGGGGGGGCACTGAAGCTTTCTTT. Its protein is CAGDRGGTEAFF.

The CDR3 spells CASSWSHSHRGRFGEQYF. The DNA for the CDR3 is TGTGCCAGCAGTTGGTCCCATTCTCACAGGGGGCGCTTCGGCGAGCAGTACTTC. The V and J genes are TRBV6-2 or TRBV6-3 and TRBJ2-7; 9 positions agree with TRBD1. Germline trimming cut 4 bases from V and 6 bases from J; bases unmatched to any gene: 19. The CDR3 runs to 18 residues. In germline, CDR1 is MNHEY, CDR2 SVGEGT.

This clone occurred once. The V call is TRBV27, the J call TRBJ2-6, with D perhaps matching TRBD1 (6 bases). V lost 6 bases and J lost 0, with 15 bases in between. CDR1 and CDR2 from the germline V gene are MNHEY and SMNVEV (reference sequence). The CDR3 extends over 17 amino acids. CDR3 coding DNA: TGTGCCAGCAGCCCTGGACAGCCGTTCTCTGGGGCCAACGTCCTGACTTTC. This translates into CASSPGQPFSGANVLTF.

V usage is TRBV28 and J usage is TRBJ1-1, with TRBD1 as a possible D gene (6 bases). Germline V gene lookup returns CDR1 MDHEN and CDR2 SYDVKM. V was trimmed by 7 bases and J by 1 base, leaving 16 bases between them. The CDR3 length is 15 residues. The CDR3, as DNA: TGTGCCAGCAAAGAAGTACAGGGATGGAACACTGAAGCTTTCTTT. This encodes CASKEVQGWNTEAFF.

The rearrangement joins TRBV2 to TRBJ2-2, with 9 bases lining up with TRBD2. This CDR3 spans 15 amino acids. The trim removed 6 bases at V and 4 bases at J, leaving 6 bases unmatched. From germline, CDR1 is SNHLY and CDR2 FYNNEI. The CDR3 nucleotides are TGTGCCAGCAGCTCTAGCGGGACGTTCACCGGGGAGCTGTTTTTT. Its translation is CASSSSGTFTGELFF.

The chain carries TRBV7-2 and TRBJ2-5; TRBD2 might be the D (5 bases). The CDR3 length is 14 residues. Between the trimmed V and J ends, which lost 4 bases and 1 base, there was a span of 10 bases. Germline V gene data show CDR1 as SGHTA and CDR2 as FQGNSA. This chain's CDR3 is CASSSFGVQETQYF. In nucleotides, the CDR3 is TGTGCCAGCAGCTCCTTCGGGGTCCAAGAGACCCAGTACTTC.

The chain links TRBV7-8 to TRBJ1-2; D remains ambiguous. V was shortened by 0 bases and J by 4 bases, with 6 bases between the two germline ends. Germline V lookup: CDR1 SGHVS, CDR2 FQNEAQ. The CDR3 consists of 13 residues. CDR3 sequence reads: CASSLAPSYGYTF. CDR3 DNA sequence: TGTGCCAGCAGCTTAGCGCCGAGCTATGGCTACACCTTC.

This clone was seen once. The rearrangement uses TRBV7-9 and TRBJ1-5, with D hard to call. The CDR3 is made up of 15 amino acids. Germline CDR1 SEHNR, CDR2 FQNEAQ (reference sequence). The V and J ends lost 4 bases and 2 bases respectively, with 12 bases between them. The chain's CDR3 is CASSSEVWGNQPQHF. The CDR3 nucleotides are TGTGCCAGCAGCTCGGAGGTCTGGGGCAATCAGCCCCAGCATTTT.

The chain combines TRBV9 with TRBJ2-1, with D tentatively TRBD2 (6 bases). CDR1 and CDR2 (germline): SGDLS, YYNGEE. The CDR3 has 18 amino acids. Trimming left V 7 bases short and J 0 bases short, with 23 bases between. CDR3 residues: CASAHSTAGLSSYNEQFF. The CDR3 DNA sequence: TGTGCCAGCGCACACTCGACAGCGGGCCTGAGCTCCTACAATGAGCAGTTCTTC.